These 8 T cell receptor beta chains were all obtained from the same sample, sequenced in a study of blood T cell repertoires in COVID-19. TCRdb's table, derived via immunoSEQ multiplex PCR, lists solely in-frame clones and lacks some. The sample records fewer than 150,000 clones, roughly four fifths being singletons. The sample was peripheral blood. These receptors all come from a human donor in a cohort sampled during active COVID-19.

The chain carries TRBV19 and TRBJ2-2, with D unclear. CDR3 length: 14 amino acids. V lost 1 base to trimming and J lost 1 base, with 4 bases between them. Per germline, CDR1 LNHDA and CDR2 SQIVND (reference sequence). This CDR3 is CASSIGRNTGELFF. Written as DNA, the CDR3 is TGTGCCAGTAGTATAGGCAGGAACACCGGGGAGCTGTTTTTT.

This chain uses TRBV6-6 with TRBJ2-1, with TRBD2 identical over 8 bases. Per germline, CDR1 MNHNY and CDR2 SVGAGI (reference sequence). CDR3 length: 16 amino acids. The V gene end was trimmed by 0 bases and the J gene end by 10 bases; junction bases not matched to a gene: 11. CDR3: CASSYSRTSTKSEQFF. As DNA, the CDR3 is TGTGCCAGCAGTTACTCGAGGACTAGCACCAAATCGGAGCAGTTCTTC.

This clone was seen more than once but under ten times. This chain joins TRBV6-6 and TRBJ2-7; TRBD1 agrees at 9 bases. V gave up 7 bases and J gave up 5 bases; unmatched junction bases: 12. There are 15 residues in the CDR3. In germline, CDR1 is MNHNY, CDR2 SVGAGI (reference sequence). CDR3 loop: CASNEPGQGVHEQYF. The CDR3 DNA is TGTGCCAGCAACGAACCGGGACAGGGTGTCCACGAGCAGTACTTC.

This clone was found a few times. The genes are TRBV4-1 and TRBJ1-6; D perhaps matches TRBD1 (6 bases). The CDR3 loop spans 18 amino acids. The germline V gene has CDR1 MGHRA and CDR2 YSYEKL. The germline V and J ends were trimmed by 2 bases and 1 base, with 15 bases remaining between them. CDR3 nucleotide sequence: TGCGCCAGCAGCCAACGTGACGGACAGATGTCCTATAATTCACCCCTCCACTTT. Translated: CASSQRDGQMSYNSPLHF.

The chain joins TRBV13 to TRBJ2-3; 7 positions agree with TRBD2. There are 16 residues in the CDR3. Germline V gene data show CDR1 as PRHDT and CDR2 as FYEKMQ (reference sequence). With 3 bases clipped from V and 1 base from J, the junction kept 7 bases outside the gene matches. CDR3 sequence reads: CASSLGRGGGTDTQYF. CDR3 bases: TGTGCCAGCAGCTTGGGGAGGGGAGGGGGCACAGATACGCAGTATTTT.

This chain joins TRBV5-1 and TRBJ2-1; 10 bases line up with TRBD2. The CDR3 covers 16 residues. V gave up 4 bases and J gave up 7 bases; unmatched junction bases: 11. CDR1 SGHRS and CDR2 YFSETQ come from the germline V gene. CDR3 sequence (DNA): TGCGCCAGCAGCCCCGGTGGGGGACTAGCGTCAAATGAGCAGTTCTTC. Its translation is CASSPGGGLASNEQFF.

The chain couples TRBV11-1 to TRBJ1-2; 9 nucleotides agree with TRBD1. With V trimmed by 5 bases and J by 5 bases, 6 bases remained unmatched. CDR3 length: 14 amino acids. Looked up from germline, CDR1 is SGHAT and CDR2 is FQDESV (reference sequence). CDR3 in amino acids: CASSLRDRDYGYTF. The CDR3 region has the DNA TGTGCCAGCAGCCTCCGGGACAGGGATTATGGCTACACCTTC.

The V and J genes are TRBV27 and TRBJ1-1; D gene uncertain. This CDR3 contains 13 residues. Germline values: CDR1 MNHEY, CDR2 SMNVEV (reference sequence). The germline V and J ends were trimmed by 3 bases and 7 bases, with 12 bases remaining between them. CDR3 residues: CASSFGSRGEAFF. CDR3 DNA sequence: TGTGCCAGCAGTTTCGGCTCTCGGGGTGAAGCTTTCTTT.